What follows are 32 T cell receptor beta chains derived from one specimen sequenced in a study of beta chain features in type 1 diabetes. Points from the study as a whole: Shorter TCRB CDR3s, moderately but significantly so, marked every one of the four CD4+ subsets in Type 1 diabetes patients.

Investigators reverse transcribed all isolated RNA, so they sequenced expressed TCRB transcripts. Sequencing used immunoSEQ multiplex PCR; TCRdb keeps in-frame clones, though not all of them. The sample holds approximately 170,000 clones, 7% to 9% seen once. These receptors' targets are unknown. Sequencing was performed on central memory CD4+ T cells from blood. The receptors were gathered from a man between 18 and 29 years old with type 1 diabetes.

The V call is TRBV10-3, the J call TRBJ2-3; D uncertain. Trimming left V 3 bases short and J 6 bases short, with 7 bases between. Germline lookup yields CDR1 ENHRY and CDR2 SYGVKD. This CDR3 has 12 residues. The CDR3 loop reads CAISERGDTQYF. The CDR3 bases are TGTGCCATCAGTGAACGAGGCGATACGCAGTATTTT.

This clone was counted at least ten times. DNA for the CDR3: TGTGCCAGCAGTGAATATAGGACTCCCTACGAGCAGTACTTC. Translated, it gives CASSEYRTPYEQYF. The genes are TRBV6-1 and TRBJ2-7; D may be TRBD2 (5 bases). Trimming stripped 2 bases from V and 2 bases from J, with 10 bases between. The CDR3 has 14 residues. The germline CDR1 and CDR2 sequences are MNHNS and SASEGT.

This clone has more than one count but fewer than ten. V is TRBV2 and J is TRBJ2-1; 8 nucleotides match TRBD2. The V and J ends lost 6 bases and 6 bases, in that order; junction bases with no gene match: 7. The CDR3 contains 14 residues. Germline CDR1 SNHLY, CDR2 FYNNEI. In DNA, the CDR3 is TGTGCCAGCAGACTAGAGCGGGAGATCAATGAGCAGTTCTTC. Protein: CASRLEREINEQFF.

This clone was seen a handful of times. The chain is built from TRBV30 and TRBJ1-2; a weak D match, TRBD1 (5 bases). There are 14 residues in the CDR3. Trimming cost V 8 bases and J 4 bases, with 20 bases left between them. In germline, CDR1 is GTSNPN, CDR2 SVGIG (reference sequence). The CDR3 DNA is TGTGCCACGAAGGGGTCCAAGTACGGCTATGGCTACACCTTC. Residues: CATKGSKYGYGYTF.

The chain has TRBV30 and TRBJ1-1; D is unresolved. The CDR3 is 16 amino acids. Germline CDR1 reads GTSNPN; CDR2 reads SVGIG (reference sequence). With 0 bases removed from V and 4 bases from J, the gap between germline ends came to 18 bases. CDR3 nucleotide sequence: TGTGCCTGGAGTGTAGGGAGCCCACGGTTGGGCACTGAAGCTTTCTTT. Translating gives CAWSVGSPRLGTEAFF.

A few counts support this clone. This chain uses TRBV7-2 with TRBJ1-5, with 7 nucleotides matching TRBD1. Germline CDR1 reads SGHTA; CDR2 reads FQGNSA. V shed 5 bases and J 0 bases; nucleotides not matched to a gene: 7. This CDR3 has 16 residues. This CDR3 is CASSPQTGFSNQPQHF. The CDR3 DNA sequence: TGTGCCAGCAGCCCCCAGACAGGGTTTAGCAATCAGCCCCAGCATTTT.

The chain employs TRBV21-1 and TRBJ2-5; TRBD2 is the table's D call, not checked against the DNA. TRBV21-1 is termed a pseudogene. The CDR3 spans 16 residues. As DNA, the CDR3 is TGTGCCAGCAGGCTCAGGAGCGGGAGGGCAGGAGAGACCCAGTACTTC. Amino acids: CASRLRSGRAGETQYF.

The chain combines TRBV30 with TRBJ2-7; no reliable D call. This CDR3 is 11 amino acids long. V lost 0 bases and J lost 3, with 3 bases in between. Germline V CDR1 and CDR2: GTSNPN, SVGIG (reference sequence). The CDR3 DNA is TGTGCCTGGAGTGTATACTACGAGCAGTACTTC. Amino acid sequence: CAWSVYYEQYF.

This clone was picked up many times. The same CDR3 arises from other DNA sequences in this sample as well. The CDR3 DNA sequence: TGTGCCAGCAGGGGAGCCTCTGGAAACACCATATATTTT. It is translated as CASRGASGNTIYF. The chain couples TRBV4-2 to TRBJ1-3; unclear D gene. The CDR3 extends over 13 amino acids. CDR1 is LGHNA and CDR2 is YNFKEQ in the germline V gene. V was pared by 6 bases and J by 0 bases, with 6 bases between.

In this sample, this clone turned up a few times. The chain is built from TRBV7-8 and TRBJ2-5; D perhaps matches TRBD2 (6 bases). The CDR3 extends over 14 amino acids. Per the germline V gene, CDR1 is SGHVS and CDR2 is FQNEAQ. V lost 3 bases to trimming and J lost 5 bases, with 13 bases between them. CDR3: CASSFGGDLETQYF. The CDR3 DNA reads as TGTGCCAGCAGCTTCGGCGGGGATCTGGAGACCCAGTACTTC.

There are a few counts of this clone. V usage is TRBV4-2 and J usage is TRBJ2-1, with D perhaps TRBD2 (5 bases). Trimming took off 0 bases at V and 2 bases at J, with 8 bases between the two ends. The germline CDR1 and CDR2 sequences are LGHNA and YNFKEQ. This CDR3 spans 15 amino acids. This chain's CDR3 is CASSQDLGAYNEQFF. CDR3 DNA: TGTGCCAGCAGCCAAGATCTCGGGGCCTACAATGAGCAGTTCTTC.

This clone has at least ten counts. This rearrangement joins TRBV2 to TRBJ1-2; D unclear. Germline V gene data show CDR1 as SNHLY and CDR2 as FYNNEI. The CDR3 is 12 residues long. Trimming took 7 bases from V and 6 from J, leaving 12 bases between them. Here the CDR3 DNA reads TGTGCCAGCACCACCACGGGTGATGGCTACACCTTC. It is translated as CASTTTGDGYTF.

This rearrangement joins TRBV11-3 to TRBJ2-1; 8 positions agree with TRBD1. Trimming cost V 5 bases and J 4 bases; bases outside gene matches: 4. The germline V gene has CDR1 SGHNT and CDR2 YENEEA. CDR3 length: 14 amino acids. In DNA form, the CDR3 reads TGTGCCAGCAGCCAGGGACAGGTGTACAATGAGCAGTTCTTC. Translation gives CASSQGQVYNEQFF.

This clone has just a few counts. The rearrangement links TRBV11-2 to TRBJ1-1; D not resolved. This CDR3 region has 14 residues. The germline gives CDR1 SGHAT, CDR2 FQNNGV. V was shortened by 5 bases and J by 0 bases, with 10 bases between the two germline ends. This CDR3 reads CASSHGDMNTEAFF. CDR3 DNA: TGTGCCAGCAGCCACGGAGATATGAACACTGAAGCTTTCTTT.

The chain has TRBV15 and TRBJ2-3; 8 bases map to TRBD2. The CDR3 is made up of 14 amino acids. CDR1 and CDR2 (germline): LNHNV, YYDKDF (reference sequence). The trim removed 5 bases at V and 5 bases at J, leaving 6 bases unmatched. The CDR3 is CATSLGLAQDTQYF. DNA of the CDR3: TGTGCCACCAGCTTAGGACTAGCCCAAGATACGCAGTATTTT.

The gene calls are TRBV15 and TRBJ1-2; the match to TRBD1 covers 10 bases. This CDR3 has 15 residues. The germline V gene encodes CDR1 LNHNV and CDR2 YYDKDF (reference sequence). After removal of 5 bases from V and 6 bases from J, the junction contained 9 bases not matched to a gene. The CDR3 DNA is TGTGCCACCAGCCCCGACAGGGGGCGGCTGGATGGCTACACCTTC. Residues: CATSPDRGRLDGYTF.

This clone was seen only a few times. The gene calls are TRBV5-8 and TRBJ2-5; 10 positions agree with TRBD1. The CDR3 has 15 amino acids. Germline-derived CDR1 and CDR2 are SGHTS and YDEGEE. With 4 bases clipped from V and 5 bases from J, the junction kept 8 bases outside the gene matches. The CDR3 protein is CASSPGTGDGETQYF. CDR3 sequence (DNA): TGTGCCAGCAGCCCCGGGACAGGGGACGGGGAGACCCAGTACTTC. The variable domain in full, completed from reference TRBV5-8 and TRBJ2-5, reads EAGVTQSPTHLIKTRGQQATLRCSPISGHTSVYWYQQALGLGLQFLLWYDEGEERNRGNFPPRFSGRQFPNYSSELNVNALELEDSALYLCASSPGTGDGETQYFGPGTRLLVL.

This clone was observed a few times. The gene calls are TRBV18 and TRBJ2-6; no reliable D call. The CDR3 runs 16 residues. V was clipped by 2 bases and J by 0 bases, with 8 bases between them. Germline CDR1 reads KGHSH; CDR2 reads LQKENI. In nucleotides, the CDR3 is TGTGCCAGCTCACCAAACTACCGCTCTGGGGCCAACGTCCTGACTTTC. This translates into CASSPNYRSGANVLTF.

CDR3 bases: TGTGCCAGCAGCTACCAGGAGGGTTATGGCTACACCTTC. It codes for CASSYQEGYGYTF. The V call is TRBV28, the J call TRBJ1-2, with D hard to call. The germline V gene has CDR1 MDHEN and CDR2 SYDVKM. Trimming stripped 6 bases from V and 5 bases from J, with 13 bases between. The CDR3 extends over 13 amino acids.

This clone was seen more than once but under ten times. The CDR3 DNA reads TGTGCCAGCAGCCGGACAGGGTGGGCCTACGAGCAGTACTTC. Encoded protein: CASSRTGWAYEQYF. This chain links TRBV14 with TRBJ2-7; 8 bases are a match to TRBD1. CDR1 and CDR2 (germline): SGHDN, FVKESK. The ends lost 4 bases at V and 2 bases at J; junction bases unmatched: 4. There are 14 residues in the CDR3.

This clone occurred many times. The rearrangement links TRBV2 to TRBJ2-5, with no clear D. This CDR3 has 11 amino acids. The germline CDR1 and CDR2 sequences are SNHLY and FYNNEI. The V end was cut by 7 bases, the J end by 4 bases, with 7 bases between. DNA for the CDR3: TGTGCCAGCACCGGGTCAGAGACCCAGTACTTC. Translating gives CASTGSETQYF.

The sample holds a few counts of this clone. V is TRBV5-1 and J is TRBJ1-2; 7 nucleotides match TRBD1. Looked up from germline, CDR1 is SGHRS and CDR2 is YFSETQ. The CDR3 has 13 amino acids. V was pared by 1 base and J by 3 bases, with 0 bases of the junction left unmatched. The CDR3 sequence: CASSLTGDYGYTF. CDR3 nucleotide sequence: TGCGCCAGCAGCTTGACAGGGGACTATGGCTACACCTTC.

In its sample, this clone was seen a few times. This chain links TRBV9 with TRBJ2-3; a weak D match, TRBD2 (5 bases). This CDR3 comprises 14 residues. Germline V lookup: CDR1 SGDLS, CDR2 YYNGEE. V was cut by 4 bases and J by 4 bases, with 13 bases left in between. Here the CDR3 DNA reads TGTGCCAGCAGCCGGACTCCGGGGTCAGATACGCAGTATTTT. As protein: CASSRTPGSDTQYF.

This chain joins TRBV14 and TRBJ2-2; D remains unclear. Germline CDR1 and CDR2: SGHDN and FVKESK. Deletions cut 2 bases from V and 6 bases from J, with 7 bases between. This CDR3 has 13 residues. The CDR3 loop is CASSQYLSGELFF. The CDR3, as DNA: TGTGCCAGCAGCCAATATTTGTCCGGGGAGCTGTTTTTT.

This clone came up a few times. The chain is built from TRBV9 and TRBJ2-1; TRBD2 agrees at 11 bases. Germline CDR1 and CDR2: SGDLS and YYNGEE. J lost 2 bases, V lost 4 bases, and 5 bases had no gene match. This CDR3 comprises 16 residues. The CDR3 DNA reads TGTGCCAGCAGCCTTGGGACTAGCGGACCCTACAATGAGCAGTTCTTC. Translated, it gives CASSLGTSGPYNEQFF.

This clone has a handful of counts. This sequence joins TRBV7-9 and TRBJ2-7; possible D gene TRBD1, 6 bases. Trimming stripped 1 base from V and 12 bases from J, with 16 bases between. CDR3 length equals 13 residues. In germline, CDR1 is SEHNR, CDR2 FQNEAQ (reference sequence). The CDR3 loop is CASSLGDGQRTYF. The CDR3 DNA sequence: TGTGCCAGCAGCTTAGGTGACGGACAGAGGACGTACTTC.

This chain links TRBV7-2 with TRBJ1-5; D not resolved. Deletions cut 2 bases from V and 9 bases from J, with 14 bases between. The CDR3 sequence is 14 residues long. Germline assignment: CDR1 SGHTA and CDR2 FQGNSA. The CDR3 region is CASSLRAGEGPQHF. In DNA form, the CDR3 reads TGTGCCAGCAGCTTACGGGCAGGCGAGGGGCCCCAGCATTTT.

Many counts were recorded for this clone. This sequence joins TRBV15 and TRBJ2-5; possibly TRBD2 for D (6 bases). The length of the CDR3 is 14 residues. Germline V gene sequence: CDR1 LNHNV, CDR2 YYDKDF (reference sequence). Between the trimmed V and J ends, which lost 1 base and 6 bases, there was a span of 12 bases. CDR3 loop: CATSRAGVWKTQYF. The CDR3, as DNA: TGTGCCACCAGCAGAGCGGGAGTATGGAAGACCCAGTACTTC.

CDR3 coding DNA: TGTGCCAGCAGGGGAACTAGCGGGGGGGCCTACAATGAGCAGTTCTTC. As protein: CASRGTSGGAYNEQFF. V gene TRBV27 combines with J gene TRBJ2-1; 13 bases line up with TRBD2. V was pared by 6 bases and J by 2 bases, with 4 bases of the junction left unmatched. Germline CDR1 is MNHEY and CDR2 is SMNVEV (reference sequence). This CDR3 has 16 amino acids.

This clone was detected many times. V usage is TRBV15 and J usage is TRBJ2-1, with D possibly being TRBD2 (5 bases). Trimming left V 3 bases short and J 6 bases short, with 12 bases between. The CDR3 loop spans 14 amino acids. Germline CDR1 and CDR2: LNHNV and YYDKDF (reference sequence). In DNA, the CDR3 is TGTGCCACCAGCAGCGGGGAGCTGGGCAATGAGCAGTTCTTC. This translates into CATSSGELGNEQFF.

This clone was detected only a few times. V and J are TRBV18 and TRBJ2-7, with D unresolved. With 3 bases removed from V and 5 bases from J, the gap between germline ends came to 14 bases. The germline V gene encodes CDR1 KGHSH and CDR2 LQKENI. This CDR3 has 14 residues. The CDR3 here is CASSPQQEVHEQYF. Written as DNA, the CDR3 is TGTGCCAGCTCACCCCAACAAGAGGTCCACGAGCAGTACTTC.

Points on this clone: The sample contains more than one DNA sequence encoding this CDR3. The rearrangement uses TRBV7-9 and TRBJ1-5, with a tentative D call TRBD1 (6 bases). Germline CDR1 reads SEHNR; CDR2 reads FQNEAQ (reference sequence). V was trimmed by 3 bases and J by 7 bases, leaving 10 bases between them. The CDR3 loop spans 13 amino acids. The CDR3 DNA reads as TGTGCCAGCAGCTTGGGGACAAACCAGCCCCAGCATTTT. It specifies CASSLGTNQPQHF.